These T cell receptor beta chains were read from a single sample in a study of cytomegalovirus exposure and HLA in healthy donors. Assay used: immunoSEQ multiplex PCR; TCRdb lists only in-frame clones, some missing. This table has 200,000 to 300,000 clones, around 85% appearing once. The specimen was PBMCs. Every receptor here comes from a woman aged 25 to 39 in good health and CMV-seropositive. Both conserved end residues are part of each CDR3. D genes are given only for firm matches. Expanded clones get a size class; other rows say once, few or many, or leave the size out.

d_call	clone_size	j_call	v_call	cdr3_nt	cdr3_aa
-	few	TRBJ1-2	TRBV18	TGTGCCAGCTCACCGGGACTCGTTGACTATGGCTACACCTTC	CASSPGLVDYGYTF
TRBD2	-	TRBJ2-1	TRBV6-5	TGTGCCAGCAGCTTAGCGGGCGTTTCCTACAATGAGCAGTTCTTC	CASSLAGVSYNEQFF
TRBD1	-	TRBJ1-1	TRBV11-2	TGTGCCAGCAGCTTAGTCAGGGGGCGATGGGCTGAAGCTTTCTTT	CASSLVRGRWAEAFF
-	-	TRBJ1-5	TRBV5-6	TGTGCCAGCAGCTATGGAACGGGGCAGCCCCAGCATTTT	CASSYGTGQPQHF
TRBD2	few	TRBJ2-7	TRBV18	TGTGCCAGCTCACCTGGACTAGCGGGGAGACTTCTAGAGCAGTACTTC	CASSPGLAGRLLEQYF
TRBD1	-	TRBJ1-1	TRBV19	TGTGCCAGTAGTATAATTTCAGGGGGAAAGGGGGCTTTCTTT	CASSIISGGKGAFF
-	-	TRBJ1-1	TRBV25-1	TGTGCCAGCAGTGAATACGCGAAGAACACTGAAGCTTTCTTT	CASSEYAKNTEAFF
TRBD1	-	TRBJ1-5	TRBV6-1	TGTGCCAGCAGTGAAGCGCAGACAGGGGACCAGCCCCAGCATTTT	CASSEAQTGDQPQHF
-	-	TRBJ1-5	TRBV19	TGTGCCAGTAGAGCGGGTGGGCAGGCCGGTAATAGCAATCAGCCCCAGCATTTT	CASRAGGQAGNSNQPQHF
-	once	TRBJ2-3	TRBV4-1	TGCGCCAGCAGCCATGAACCGCACTCCGATTTACGGGATACGCAGTATTTT	CASSHEPHSDLRDTQYF
-	-	TRBJ1-5	TRBV19	TGTGCCAGTTCCACTTTCGATCACAATCAGCCCCAGCATTTT	CASSTFDHNQPQHF
TRBD1	-	TRBJ1-2	TRBV25-1	TGTGCCAGCAGCCGGACAGGGAGCAACTATGGCTACACCTTC	CASSRTGSNYGYTF
TRBD1	-	TRBJ1-2	TRBV7-9	TGTGCCAGCAGCCCACCAGGGGGTGATGGCTACACCTTC	CASSPPGGDGYTF
-	-	TRBJ2-7	TRBV5-4	TGTGCCAGCGGGGGGGGAACAACCCGACAGGGGACTATGGACTTC	CASGGGTTRQGTMDF
TRBD2	-	TRBJ2-2	TRBV28	TGTGCCAGCATATGGACTAGCGGTACCGGGGAGCTGTTTTTT	CASIWTSGTGELFF
-	-	TRBJ1-1	TRBV28	TGTGCCAGCAGTTTGGGAGTGAACACTGAAGCTTTCTTT	CASSLGVNTEAFF
-	-	TRBJ1-3	TRBV2	TGTGCCAGCATAATAAGCAGAGGGAGGGAGGGAAGAAACACCATATATTTT	CASIISRGREGRNTIYF
-	-	TRBJ2-7	TRBV2	TGTGCCAGCAGCCTGACTAGTTTCGACGAGCAGTACTTC	CASSLTSFDEQYF
TRBD2	-	TRBJ2-7	TRBV29-1	TGCAGCGTTGTGGGACTAGCGGGAGGTGGTCAGTACTTC	CSVVGLAGGGQYF
-	-	TRBJ2-5	TRBV6-1	TGTGCCAGCAGTGAAAGGACTCCGGGACTCCAGTACTTC	CASSERTPGLQYF